These 7 T cell receptor beta chains originate from one sample sequenced in a study of CD8 T cells in Susac syndrome. Roughly 0.45 to 1 ug RNA was reverse transcribed with random hexamers. MiXCR, run by TCRdb on the immunoSEQ multiplex PCR reads, gives a single entry per CDR3 protein. The table has 200,000 or so distinct CDR3 sequences, about 96% seen once; the top ten hold just under 0.095%. Sequencing was done on a sample of CD4+ T cells from PBMCs. Receptor source: a human donor with multiple sclerosis.

The V gene is TRBV30, the J gene TRBJ2-1; either TRBD1 or TRBD2 may fit D (5 bases each). CDR1 GTSNPN and CDR2 SVGIG come from the germline V gene (reference sequence). The ends were cut back, 4 bases at V and 0 bases at J, with 10 bases in the middle. This CDR3 contains 14 residues. CDR3 nucleotide sequence: TGTGCCTGGACGGGGACCGACTCCTACAATGAGCAGTTCTTC. It translates to CAWTGTDSYNEQFF.

J is TRBJ2-2 and V is TRBV7-2; 8 bases fit TRBD1. Trimming at V came to 5 bases and at J to 4 bases, leaving 6 bases not matched to a gene. CDR3 size: 15 residues. From germline, CDR1 is SGHTA and CDR2 FQGNSA. In DNA form, the CDR3 reads TGTGCCAGCAGCCGCAGGGGGCGCGGCACCGGGGAGCTGTTTTTT. Residues: CASSRRGRGTGELFF.

The chain recombines TRBV3-1 with TRBJ2-1, with unresolved D. V lost 4 bases to trimming and J lost 9 bases, with 7 bases between them. The CDR3 loop spans 11 amino acids. CDR1 is LGHDT and CDR2 is YNNKEL in the germline V gene (reference sequence). CDR3 in DNA: TGTGCCAGCAGCCTCTACGGTGAGCAGTTCTTC. This gives the protein CASSLYGEQFF.

The chain employs TRBV27 and TRBJ2-7, with 8 bases lining up with TRBD2. Per germline, CDR1 MNHEY and CDR2 SMNVEV (reference sequence). V shed 0 bases, J shed 2 bases, and the junction held 6 bases outside the gene matches. The CDR3 runs to 16 residues. CDR3 bases: TGTGCCAGCAGTTTATCGATGGCGGGGGGAACCTACGAGCAGTACTTC. It codes for CASSLSMAGGTYEQYF.

This chain joins TRBV20-1 and TRBJ1-5; possible D gene TRBD1, 5 bases. Germline V gene sequence: CDR1 DFQATT, CDR2 SNEGSKA (reference sequence). CDR3 length: 13 residues. Between the trimmed V and J ends, which lost 1 base and 7 bases, there was a span of 11 bases. CDR3 coding DNA: TGCAGTGCTAGAGGGGGCGCGGGGCAGCCCCAGCATTTT. Its translation: CSARGGAGQPQHF.

This chain uses TRBV3-1 with TRBJ2-2, with 10 bases that match TRBD2. The germline gives CDR1 LGHDT, CDR2 YNNKEL (reference sequence). This CDR3 contains 14 residues. With 8 bases clipped from V and 4 bases from J, the junction kept 4 bases outside the gene matches. CDR3 nucleotide sequence: TGTGCCAGCCTAAAGCGGGGGGGCACCGGGGAGCTGTTTTTT. This gives the protein CASLKRGGTGELFF.

V usage is TRBV6-1 and J usage is TRBJ1-2; 9 nucleotides agree with TRBD1. After removal of 2 bases from V and 9 bases from J, the junction contained 10 bases not matched to a gene. CDR3 size: 15 residues. CDR1 is MNHNS, CDR2 SASEGT, per germline. Here the CDR3 DNA reads TGTGCCAGCAGTGAACCCTCCCGACAGGGGGTGAGCTACACCTTC. Translating it yields CASSEPSRQGVSYTF.